The present TCR beta chain was sequenced within a study of identical twins. Study findings and constraints: Beta out-of-frame sequences displayed a weaker excess of sharing between twins.

TCRdb called the 5' RACE reads again in MiXCR, with one record for every CDR3 protein. The table lists hundreds of thousands of distinct CDR3 sequences, over 5% of them singletons. Note on this clonotype: Its antigen remains unidentified.

Sequencing used naive T cells sorted from blood. The source is a man aged 18 to 30 in good health.

CDR3 bases: TGTGCCAGCAGTTACCCGGGACTAGGGACCTACGAGCAGTACTTC. Amino acids: CASSYPGLGTYEQYF. The chain is built from TRBV6-2 or TRBV6-3 and TRBJ2-7; the match to TRBD2 covers 8 bases. The CDR3 length is 15 residues. The germline V gene has CDR1 MNHEY and CDR2 SVGEGT. The trim removed 2 bases at V and 2 bases at J, leaving 5 bases unmatched.